Listed here are 9 T cell receptor beta chains from one sample, sequenced in a study of blood T cell repertoires in COVID-19. Sequenced by immunoSEQ multiplex PCR; TCRdb stores in-frame clones only, minus some. The repertoire holds 130,000 to 150,000 clones, with around 86% as singletons. Material: peripheral blood. Receptors were obtained from a man older than 75 with acute or convalescent COVID-19.

The chain couples TRBV6-5 to TRBJ1-1, with D tentatively TRBD1 (6 bases). Trimming cost V 10 bases and J 0 bases, with 15 bases left between them. The CDR3 loop spans 14 amino acids. Germline loops: CDR1 MNHEY, CDR2 SVGAGI. CDR3 nucleotide sequence: TGTGCCAAAAATGTGGGGGCGATGAACACTGAAGCTTTCTTT. Encoded protein: CAKNVGAMNTEAFF.

This chain links TRBV29-1 with TRBJ2-4; D perhaps matches TRBD1 (5 bases). Trimming pared 5 bases from V and 3 bases from J, leaving 8 bases between. The CDR3 is made up of 12 amino acids. Per the germline V gene, CDR1 is SQVTM and CDR2 is ANQGSEA. Here the CDR3 reads CSVWGGKNIQYF. CDR3 DNA sequence: TGCAGCGTTTGGGGCGGCAAAAACATTCAGTACTTC.

V and J are TRBV28 and TRBJ1-5; a possible D gene is TRBD1 (6 bases). Between the trimmed V and J ends, which lost 3 bases and 6 bases, there was a span of 15 bases. CDR3 length: 15 residues. Germline V gives CDR1 MDHEN, CDR2 SYDVKM. This chain's CDR3 is CASSFARGAGQPQHF. The CDR3 nucleotides read TGTGCCAGCAGTTTTGCGCGGGGGGCGGGTCAGCCCCAGCATTTT.

The V call is TRBV19, the J call TRBJ1-5; a weak D match, TRBD1 (5 bases). Germline-derived CDR1 and CDR2 are LNHDA and SQIVND (reference sequence). V was pared by 9 bases and J by 3 bases, with 18 bases between. The CDR3 is 15 amino acids. The CDR3: CASTSITGNNQPQHF. Written as DNA, the CDR3 is TGTGCCAGCACCTCAATTACAGGTAACAATCAGCCCCAGCATTTT. The full variable domain, completed using reference TRBV19 and TRBJ1-5, is DGGITQSPKYLFRKEGQNVTLSCEQNLNHDAMYWYRQDPGQGLRLIYYSQIVNDFQKGDIAEGYSVSREKKESFPLTVTSAQKNPTAFYLCASTSITGNNQPQHFGDGTRLSIL.

The chain uses TRBV7-8 and TRBJ2-1; possible D gene TRBD2, 6 bases. Germline V gene data show CDR1 as SGHVS and CDR2 as FQNEAQ. The CDR3 contains 14 residues. V was shortened by 5 bases and J by 3 bases, with 11 bases between the two germline ends. The CDR3 reads CASSERDFYNEQFF. The CDR3 DNA reads as TGTGCCAGCAGCGAAAGGGACTTCTACAATGAGCAGTTCTTC.

This clone was observed a single time. The chain has TRBV7-3 and TRBJ2-5; 13 bases agree with TRBD2. The germline V gene encodes CDR1 SGHTA and CDR2 FQGTGA. The CDR3 runs 17 residues. Trimming took 5 bases from V and 4 from J; bases not matched to a gene: 10. The CDR3 coding sequence is TGTGCCAGCAGCCCCTCGGGACTAGCGGGGACGGGAGAGACCCAGTACTTC. Its protein product is CASSPSGLAGTGETQYF.

This sequence joins TRBV25-1 and TRBJ2-1; 10 bases match TRBD1. The CDR3 runs 15 residues. Germline CDR1 MGHDK, CDR2 SYGVNS. Losses at the gene ends were 10 bases for V and 2 bases for J; bases not matched to a gene: 8. The CDR3 DNA is TGTGCCACCACCCCCGGGACAGGGGCCTACAATGAGCAGTTCTTC. Protein: CATTPGTGAYNEQFF.

The chain employs TRBV5-1 and TRBJ2-1; the match to TRBD2 covers 10 bases. The junction had 11 bases not matched to a gene; V was cut back by 1 base and J by 7 bases. From germline, CDR1 is SGHRS and CDR2 YFSETQ. This CDR3 contains 17 residues. The CDR3 reads CASSLMASGGILNEQFF. The DNA of the CDR3 is TGCGCCAGCAGCTTGATGGCTAGCGGGGGTATTTTAAATGAGCAGTTCTTC.

This chain links TRBV5-1 with TRBJ2-4, with D possibly TRBD1 on 6 matching bases. CDR3 size: 15 residues. Per germline, CDR1 SGHRS and CDR2 YFSETQ. V lost 5 bases and J 4 bases, leaving 16 bases between the germline ends. CDR3 DNA: TGCGCCAGCAGTCCCACCGCAGGGACAAAAAACATTCAGTACTTC. Translation gives CASSPTAGTKNIQYF.